The sequence of this T cell receptor beta chain was determined in a study of early T cells in non-severe SARS-CoV-2 infection. Turning to the study itself: Sequencing used unsorted whole-blood bulk RNA, so chains lack pairing.

TCRdb reanalysed the 5' RACE reads using MiXCR and keeps one entry per CDR3 protein. The sample records tens of thousands of distinct CDR3 sequences, less than 9.5% being singletons. Germline trimming cut 4 bases from V and 1 base from J; bases unmatched to any gene: 10. This CDR3 is built from 17 residues. The germline V gene encodes CDR1 SEHNR and CDR2 FQNEAQ (reference sequence). The source of this sequence is an adult who was a healthcare worker with PCR-confirmed SARS-CoV-2 infection or an uninfected control (not recorded which). This chain uses TRBV7-9 with TRBJ2-4, with 7 bases that match TRBD1. The sequenced sample was whole blood. CDR3 loop: CASSSPIRGPAKNIQYF. The CDR3, as DNA: TGTGCCAGCAGCTCCCCAATTAGGGGGCCTGCCAAAAACATTCAGTACTTC.